The 13 T cell receptor beta chains given below trace back to one sample, sequenced in a study of cytomegalovirus exposure and HLA in healthy donors. Primers included in the PCR were 60 Vbeta and 13 Jbeta primers. Only in-frame clones appear in the TCRdb table, and some are missing; sequencing was by immunoSEQ multiplex PCR. This sample has 110,000 to 150,000 clones, with roughly 76% found just once. Sequenced sample: PBMCs. The receptors shown here come from a human donor in good health.

This clone was recorded a few times. The rearrangement links TRBV11-3 to TRBJ2-5; D perhaps matches TRBD2 (6 bases). This CDR3 spans 13 amino acids. V shed 8 bases and J shed 5 bases, with 15 bases lying between them. Germline V gene sequence: CDR1 SGHNT, CDR2 YENEEA. As DNA, the CDR3 is TGTGCCAGCCGGGGGAATGTCCAGGAGACCCAGTACTTC. Translating it yields CASRGNVQETQYF.

V is TRBV4-1 and J is TRBJ2-7; D perhaps matches TRBD2 (6 bases). Germline loops: CDR1 MGHRA, CDR2 YSYEKL. CDR3 length equals 15 residues. V lost 0 bases, J lost 13 bases, and 22 bases lay in between. The CDR3 nucleotides are TGCGCCAGCAGCCAAGATCCCCTCGGCGGGACGCCGACTTACTTC. Its protein is CASSQDPLGGTPTYF.

This clone was seen just once. The CDR3 sequence: CASSLGDSPTGELFF. The CDR3 bases are TGTGCCAGCAGCTTAGGGGACAGTCCCACCGGGGAGCTGTTTTTT. V gene TRBV7-9 combines with J gene TRBJ2-2; 7 nucleotides line up with TRBD1. CDR3 length: 15 amino acids. V trimming: 1 base; J trimming: 4 bases; junction bases outside the gene matches: 3. Germline lookup yields CDR1 SEHNR and CDR2 FQNEAQ (reference sequence).

The J gene is TRBJ2-3, the V gene TRBV13, with a possible D match to TRBD2 (6 bases). This CDR3 region has 15 residues. The germline V and J ends were trimmed by 5 bases and 5 bases, with 17 bases remaining between them. Germline CDR1 PRHDT, CDR2 FYEKMQ (reference sequence). The CDR3 coding sequence is TGTGCCAGCAGCCCTCTGGGCGGGGCAGGAGATACGCAGTATTTT. Protein: CASSPLGGAGDTQYF. Using reference TRBV13 and TRBJ2-3 for the parts outside the CDR3, the full variable domain is AAGVIQSPRHLIKEKRETATLKCYPIPRHDTVYWYQQGPGQDPQFLISFYEKMQSDKGSIPDRFSAQQFSDYHSELNMSSLELGDSALYFCASSPLGGAGDTQYFGPGTRLTVL.

This chain uses TRBV6-1 with TRBJ1-5, with unresolved D. Germline loops: CDR1 MNHNS, CDR2 SASEGT. The CDR3 has 15 amino acids. Trimming took off 7 bases at V and 0 bases at J, with 13 bases between the two ends. This chain's CDR3 is CASTAVGLSNQPQHF. CDR3 in DNA: TGTGCCAGCACTGCGGTAGGACTTAGCAATCAGCCCCAGCATTTT.

The chain employs TRBV15 and TRBJ2-7; TRBD2 agrees at 8 bases. Germline V gene sequence: CDR1 LNHNV, CDR2 YYDKDF (reference sequence). J was trimmed by 3 bases and V by 1 base; bases with no gene match: 5. The CDR3 length is 15 residues. The CDR3 loop is CATSRGAGEDYEQYF. CDR3 nucleotides: TGTGCCACCAGCAGAGGAGCGGGGGAGGACTACGAGCAGTACTTC. Using reference TRBV15 and TRBJ2-7 for the parts outside the CDR3, the full variable domain is DAMVIQNPRYQVTQFGKPVTLSCSQTLNHNVMYWYQQKSSQAPKLLFHYYDKDFNNEADTPDNFQSRRPNTSFCFLDIRSPGLGDTAMYLCATSRGAGEDYEQYFGPGTRLTVT.

The chain carries TRBV5-6 and TRBJ1-2; D remains unclear. The germline V gene encodes CDR1 SGHDT and CDR2 YYEEEE. The CDR3 contains 14 residues. Trimming pared 4 bases from V and 4 bases from J, leaving 14 bases between. The CDR3 coding sequence is TGTGCCAGCAGCCCCCTCGCGGGAATCTATGGCTACACCTTC. This gives the protein CASSPLAGIYGYTF.

Only a few counts were recorded for this clone. J is TRBJ1-2 and V is TRBV6-1, with D unclear. V lost 6 bases, J lost 5 bases, and 7 bases lay in between. CDR3 length: 11 amino acids. Per the germline V gene, CDR1 is MNHNS and CDR2 is SASEGT. CDR3 protein: CASSYGYGYTF. DNA for the CDR3: TGTGCCAGCAGCTACGGGTATGGCTACACCTTC.

CDR3 sequence (DNA): TGTGCCAGCAGACGGGACAGCTCTGGAAACACCATATATTTT. Its translation: CASRRDSSGNTIYF. The chain uses TRBV2 and TRBJ1-3; 7 bases map to TRBD1. The ends lost 6 bases at V and 0 bases at J; junction bases unmatched: 2. Germline CDR1 reads SNHLY; CDR2 reads FYNNEI. The CDR3 spans 14 residues.

V gene TRBV7-6 combines with J gene TRBJ2-5; possibly TRBD2 for D (6 bases). Looked up from germline, CDR1 is SGHVS and CDR2 is FNYEAQ. The CDR3 has 13 amino acids. With 1 base removed from V and 4 bases from J, the gap between germline ends came to 7 bases. CDR3: CASSLVGGETQYF. CDR3 sequence (DNA): TGTGCCAGCAGCTTAGTGGGGGGAGAGACCCAGTACTTC.

Comment on this clone: At one end the junction does not follow the germline gene, possibly because of a read error. This chain uses TRBV7-9 with TRBJ1-2; TRBD1 agrees at 10 bases. Germline-derived CDR1 and CDR2 are SEHNR and FQNEAQ (reference sequence). This CDR3 is 13 amino acids long. This CDR3 is CSSSPGTGDGYTF. The CDR3 DNA is TGTTCCAGCAGCCCTGGGACAGGGGATGGCTACACCTTC.

As to this clone: The junction does not match germline at one end; this may be a read error. The gene calls are TRBV7-6 and TRBJ2-5, with 7 bases fitting TRBD2. CDR1 is SGHVS, CDR2 FNYEAQ, per germline. The CDR3 runs to 15 residues. Written as DNA, the CDR3 is TGTGCCAGCAGCCCTACAAGGACTAGTTGGGAGACCCGGTACTTC. Its protein is CASSPTRTSWETRYF.

The CDR3: CASSEGQGVLEQYF. In DNA, the CDR3 is TGTGCCAGCAGTGAGGGACAGGGGGTTTTAGAGCAGTACTTC. V and J are TRBV2 and TRBJ2-7, with TRBD1 identical over 11 bases. The trim removed 3 bases at V and 7 bases at J, leaving 5 bases unmatched. Looked up from germline, CDR1 is SNHLY and CDR2 is FYNNEI. The CDR3 is made up of 14 amino acids.